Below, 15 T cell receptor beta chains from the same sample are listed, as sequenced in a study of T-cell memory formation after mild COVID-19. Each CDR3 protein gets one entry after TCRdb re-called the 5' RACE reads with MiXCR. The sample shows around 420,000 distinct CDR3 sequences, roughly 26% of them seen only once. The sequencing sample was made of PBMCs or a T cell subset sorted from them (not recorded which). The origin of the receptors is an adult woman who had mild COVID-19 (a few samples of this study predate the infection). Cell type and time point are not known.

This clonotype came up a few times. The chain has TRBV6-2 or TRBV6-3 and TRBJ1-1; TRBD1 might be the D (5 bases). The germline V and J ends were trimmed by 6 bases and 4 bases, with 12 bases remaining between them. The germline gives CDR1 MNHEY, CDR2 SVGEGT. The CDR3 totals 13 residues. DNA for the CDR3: TGTGCCAGCAGGAAGCCTGGGGGCACTGAAGCTTTCTTT. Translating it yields CASRKPGGTEAFF.

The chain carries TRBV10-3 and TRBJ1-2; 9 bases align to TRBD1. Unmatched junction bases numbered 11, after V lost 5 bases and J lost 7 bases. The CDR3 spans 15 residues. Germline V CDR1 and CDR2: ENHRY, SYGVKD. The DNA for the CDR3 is TGTGCCATCAGTCGGACAGGGGAGAATCGTAGTGGCTACACCTTC. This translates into CAISRTGENRSGYTF.

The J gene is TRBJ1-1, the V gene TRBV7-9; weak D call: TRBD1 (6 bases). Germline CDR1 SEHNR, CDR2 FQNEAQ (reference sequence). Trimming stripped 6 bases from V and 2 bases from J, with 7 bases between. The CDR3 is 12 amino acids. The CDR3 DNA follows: TGTGCCAGCAGGGACAGTAACACTGAAGCTTTCTTT. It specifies CASRDSNTEAFF.

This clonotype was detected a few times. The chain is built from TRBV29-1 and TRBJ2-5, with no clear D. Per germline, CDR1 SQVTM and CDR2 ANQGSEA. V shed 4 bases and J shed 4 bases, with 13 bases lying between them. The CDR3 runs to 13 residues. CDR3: CSVAEQRRETQYF. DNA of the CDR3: TGCAGCGTTGCAGAACAGAGAAGAGAGACCCAGTACTTC.

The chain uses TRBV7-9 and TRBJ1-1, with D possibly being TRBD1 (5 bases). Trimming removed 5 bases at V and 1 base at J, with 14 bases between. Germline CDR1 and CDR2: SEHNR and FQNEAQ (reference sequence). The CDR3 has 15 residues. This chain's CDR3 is CASSATRTKNTEAFF. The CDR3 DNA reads TGTGCCAGCAGCGCGACTCGGACAAAGAACACTGAAGCTTTCTTT.

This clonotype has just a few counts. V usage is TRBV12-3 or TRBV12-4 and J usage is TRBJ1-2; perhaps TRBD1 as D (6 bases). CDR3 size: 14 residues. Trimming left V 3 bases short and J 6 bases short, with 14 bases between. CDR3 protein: CASSFSGGMNGYTF. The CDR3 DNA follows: TGTGCCAGCAGTTTTTCGGGGGGCATGAATGGCTACACCTTC.

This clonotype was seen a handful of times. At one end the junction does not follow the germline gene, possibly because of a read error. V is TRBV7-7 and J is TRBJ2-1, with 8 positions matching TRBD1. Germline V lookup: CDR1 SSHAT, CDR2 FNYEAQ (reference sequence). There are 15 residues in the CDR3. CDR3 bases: TGTGCTAGCAGCTTGGACAGGGCGGGTTACAATGAGCAGTTCTTC. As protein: CASSLDRAGYNEQFF. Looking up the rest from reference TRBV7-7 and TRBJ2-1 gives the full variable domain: GAGVSQSPRYKVTKRGQDVTLRCDPISSHATLYWYQQALGQGPEFLTYFNYEAQPDKSGLPSDRFSAERPEGSISTLTIQRTEQRDSAMYRCASSLDRAGYNEQFFGPGTRLTVL.

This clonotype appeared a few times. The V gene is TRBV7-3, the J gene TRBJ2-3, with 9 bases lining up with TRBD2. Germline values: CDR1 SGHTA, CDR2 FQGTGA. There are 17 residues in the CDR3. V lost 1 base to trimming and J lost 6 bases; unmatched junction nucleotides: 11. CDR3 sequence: CASSLIGGRALGDTQYF. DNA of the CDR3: TGTGCCAGCAGCTTAATCGGCGGGAGGGCCCTCGGGGATACGCAGTATTTT.

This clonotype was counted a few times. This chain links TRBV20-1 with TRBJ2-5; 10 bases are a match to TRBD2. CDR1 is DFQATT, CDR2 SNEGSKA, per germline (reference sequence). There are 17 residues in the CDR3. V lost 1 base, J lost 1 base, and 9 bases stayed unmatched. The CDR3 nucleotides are TGCAGTGCTAGAGTAGCGGGAGGCTTAAATCTCCAAGAGACCCAGTACTTC. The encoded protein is CSARVAGGLNLQETQYF.

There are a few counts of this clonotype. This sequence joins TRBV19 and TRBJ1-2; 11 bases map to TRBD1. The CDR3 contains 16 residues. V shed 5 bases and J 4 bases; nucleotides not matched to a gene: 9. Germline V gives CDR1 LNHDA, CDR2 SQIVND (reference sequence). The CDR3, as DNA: TGTGCCAGTAGTCCGAGCTGGACAGGGGGCAGCTATGGCTACACCTTC. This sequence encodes CASSPSWTGGSYGYTF.

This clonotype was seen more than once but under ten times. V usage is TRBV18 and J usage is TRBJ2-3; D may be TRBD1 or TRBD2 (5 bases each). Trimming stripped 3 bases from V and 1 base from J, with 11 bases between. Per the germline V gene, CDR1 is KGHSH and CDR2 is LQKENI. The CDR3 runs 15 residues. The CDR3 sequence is CASSPGDPGTDTQYF. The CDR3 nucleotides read TGTGCCAGCTCACCTGGGGACCCCGGCACAGATACGCAGTATTTT.

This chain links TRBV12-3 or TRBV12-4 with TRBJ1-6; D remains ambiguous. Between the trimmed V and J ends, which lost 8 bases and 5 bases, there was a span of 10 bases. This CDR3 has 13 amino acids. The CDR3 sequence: CASGLGDNSPLHF. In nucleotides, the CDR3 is TGTGCCAGCGGGCTCGGGGATAATTCACCCCTCCACTTT.

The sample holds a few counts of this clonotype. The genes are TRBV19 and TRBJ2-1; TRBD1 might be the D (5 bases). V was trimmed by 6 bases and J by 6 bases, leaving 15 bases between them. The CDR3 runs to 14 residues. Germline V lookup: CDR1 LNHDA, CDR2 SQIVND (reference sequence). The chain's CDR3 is CASRGFKGLNEQFF. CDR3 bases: TGTGCCAGTAGAGGGTTTAAGGGGCTCAATGAGCAGTTCTTC.

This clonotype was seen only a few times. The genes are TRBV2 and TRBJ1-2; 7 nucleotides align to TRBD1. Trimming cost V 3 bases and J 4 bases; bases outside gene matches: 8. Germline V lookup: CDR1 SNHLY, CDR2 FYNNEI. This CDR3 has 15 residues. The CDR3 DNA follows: TGTGCCAGCAGTGAGGGACAGCCCAAAGGCTATGGCTACACCTTC. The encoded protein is CASSEGQPKGYGYTF.

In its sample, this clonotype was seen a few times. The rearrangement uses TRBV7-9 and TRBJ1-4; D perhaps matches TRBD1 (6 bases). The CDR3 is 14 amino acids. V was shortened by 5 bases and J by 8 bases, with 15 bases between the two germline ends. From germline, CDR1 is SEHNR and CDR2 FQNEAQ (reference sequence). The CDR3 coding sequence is TGTGCCAGCAGCCTCCGCGCTCAGGGGGAAAAACTGTTTTTT. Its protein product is CASSLRAQGEKLFF. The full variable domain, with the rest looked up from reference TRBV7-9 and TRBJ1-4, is DTGVSQNPRHKITKRGQNVTFRCDPISEHNRLYWYRQTLGQGPEFLTYFQNEAQLEKSRLLSDRFSAERPKGSFSTLEIQRTEQGDSAMYLCASSLRAQGEKLFFGSGTQLSVL.